The 11 T cell receptor beta chains below all came from one sample that was sequenced in a study of cytomegalovirus exposure and HLA in healthy donors. The PCR employed 60 Vbeta primers together with 13 Jbeta primers. Generated by immunoSEQ multiplex PCR, the TCRdb table keeps only in-frame clones and is missing some. In the table there are around 130,000 clones, about 81% of which are singletons. Sequencing used PBMCs. Receptors were obtained from a woman between 40 and 55 years old in good health and CMV-seropositive.

The chain combines TRBV6-4 with TRBJ1-1; weak D call: TRBD1 (5 bases). The germline V gene encodes CDR1 MRHNA and CDR2 SNTAGT. V dropped 6 bases and J dropped 1 base, with 12 bases sitting between them. This CDR3 region has 14 residues. CDR3 coding DNA: TGTGCCAGCAGCGCAGGGCCCGCGAACACTGAAGCTTTCTTT. Encoded protein: CASSAGPANTEAFF.

V gene TRBV10-3 combines with J gene TRBJ2-7; 9 nucleotides match TRBD1. The CDR3 totals 16 residues. The V gene end was trimmed by 2 bases and the J gene end by 1 base; junction bases not matched to a gene: 6. Germline V gene lookup returns CDR1 ENHRY and CDR2 SYGVKD. In DNA form, the CDR3 reads TGTGCCATCAGTGAGGCCACCGGGACAGGGTCCTACGAGCAGTACTTC. Its protein product is CAISEATGTGSYEQYF.

This clone was counted a few times. The gene calls are TRBV19 and TRBJ2-3, with TRBD2 matching over 10 bases. The V and J ends lost 3 bases and 4 bases, in that order; junction bases with no gene match: 4. Germline CDR1 and CDR2: LNHDA and SQIVND (reference sequence). CDR3 length: 15 residues. The CDR3, as DNA: TGTGCCAGTAGTATTGCTAGCGGGAGATCAGATACGCAGTATTTT. As protein: CASSIASGRSDTQYF.

The chain carries TRBV5-6 and TRBJ2-7; 11 bases fit TRBD2. The V gene's germline CDR1 is SGHDT and CDR2 YYEEEE. With V trimmed by 6 bases and J by 3 bases, 5 bases remained unmatched. The CDR3 consists of 14 residues. The CDR3 reads CASTPGLADYEQYF. The CDR3 coding sequence is TGTGCCAGCACCCCGGGACTAGCGGACTACGAGCAGTACTTC.

CDR3 in amino acids: CASSFSAGATYNEQFF. In DNA form, the CDR3 reads TGTGCCAGCAGCTTTTCTGCGGGAGCCACCTACAATGAGCAGTTCTTC. The rearrangement links TRBV7-3 to TRBJ2-1, with 7 nucleotides matching TRBD2. Germline V CDR1 and CDR2: SGHTA, FQGTGA. Trimming at V came to 3 bases and at J to 2 bases, leaving 7 bases not matched to a gene. The CDR3 runs to 16 residues.

The rearrangement uses TRBV28 and TRBJ1-1, with D unresolved. The CDR3 is made up of 15 amino acids. Trimming removed 1 base at V and 0 bases at J, with 9 bases between. Germline lookup yields CDR1 MDHEN and CDR2 SYDVKM. CDR3 sequence (DNA): TGTGCCAGCAGTTTATCTAGCTTTATGAACACTGAAGCTTTCTTT. Its protein is CASSLSSFMNTEAFF.

V and J are TRBV5-1 and TRBJ2-2; 7 bases align to TRBD1. V was clipped by 0 bases and J by 4 bases; unmatched bases: 3. This CDR3 is built from 15 residues. CDR1 is SGHRS and CDR2 is YFSETQ in the germline V gene. The CDR3: CASSLAAGGTGELFF. CDR3 nucleotide sequence: TGCGCCAGCAGCTTGGCGGCAGGGGGCACCGGGGAGCTGTTTTTT.

Regarding this clone: The same CDR3 also results from other DNA sequences found in this sample. CDR3 region: CASSKTGTSEETQYF. Written as DNA, the CDR3 is TGTGCCAGCAGCAAAACCGGGACTAGCGAAGAGACCCAGTACTTC. The gene calls are TRBV5-5 and TRBJ2-5, with 10 positions matching TRBD2. Germline CDR1 and CDR2: SGHKS and YYEKEE (reference sequence). The CDR3 loop spans 15 amino acids. The junction had 6 bases not matched to a gene; V was cut back by 4 bases and J by 3 bases.

The rearrangement links TRBV18 to TRBJ1-2, with TRBD1 as a possible D gene (5 bases). V was shortened by 2 bases and J by 3 bases, with 19 bases between the two germline ends. CDR1 and CDR2 (germline): KGHSH, LQKENI. CDR3 size: 17 residues. The DNA for the CDR3 is TGTGCCAGCTCACCATCTCCCGACAGACAATTGTACTATGGCTACACCTTC. It translates to CASSPSPDRQLYYGYTF.

This chain uses TRBV7-9 with TRBJ1-5, with 8 nucleotides matching TRBD1. The junction had 2 bases not matched to a gene; V was cut back by 6 bases and J by 4 bases. Germline lookup yields CDR1 SEHNR and CDR2 FQNEAQ (reference sequence). This CDR3 is built from 13 residues. The CDR3 is CASRGQGNQPQHF. The CDR3 DNA is TGTGCCAGCAGAGGACAGGGTAATCAGCCCCAGCATTTT. Full variable domain (remainder filled in from reference TRBV7-9 and TRBJ1-5): DTGVSQNPRHKITKRGQNVTFRCDPISEHNRLYWYRQTLGQGPEFLTYFQNEAQLEKSRLLSDRFSAERPKGSFSTLEIQRTEQGDSAMYLCASRGQGNQPQHFGDGTRLSIL.

The V call is TRBV7-9, the J call TRBJ1-3; 7 bases match TRBD1. Germline V gives CDR1 SEHNR, CDR2 FQNEAQ (reference sequence). This CDR3 contains 17 residues. J gave up 0 bases and V 11 bases, and 16 bases lay outside the gene matches. The CDR3 region is CAVRGHRLRGSGNTIYF. For the CDR3, the DNA is TGTGCCGTAAGGGGGCACCGACTTCGGGGCTCTGGAAACACCATATATTTT.